One and the same sample provided the 12 T cell receptor beta chains below, sequenced in a study of type 1 and type 2 diabetes patients. The PCR template was genomic DNA. Multiplex PCR with 30 forward and 13 reverse primers amplified the TCR beta CDR3. TCRdb called the multiplex PCR reads again in MiXCR, with one record for every CDR3 protein. Of about 290,000 distinct CDR3 sequences in the sample, approximately 50% were seen once. Sequencing was carried out using peripheral blood mononuclear cells (PBMCs). The receptors were gathered from a man aged 18-30 years with type 2 diabetes.

About this clonotype: Since no conserved phenylalanine or tryptophan closes the CDR3, a read error is the likely cause. The V and J genes are TRBV4-2 and TRBJ2-5; D possibly corresponds to TRBD2 (5 bases). Looked up from germline, CDR1 is LGHNA and CDR2 is YNFKEQ. The V end lost 0 bases, the J end lost 1 base, and 9 bases lay between the germline ends. This CDR3 region has 15 residues. DNA for the CDR3: TGTGCCAGCAGCCAAGATCGGGGTGTCCAAGAGACCCAGTACCTC. Protein sequence: CASSQDRGVQETQYL.

The sample holds a few counts of this clonotype. Here the CDR3 reads CASSLGRGRNQPQHF. DNA for the CDR3: TGTGCCAGCAGCTTAGGAAGGGGCAGGAATCAGCCCCAGCATTTT. V gene TRBV7-2 combines with J gene TRBJ1-5, with D possibly being TRBD1 (5 bases). The CDR3 length is 15 residues. Germline CDR1 reads SGHTA; CDR2 reads FQGNSA. The ends were cut back, 1 base at V and 4 bases at J, with 11 bases in the middle.

In this sample, this clonotype turned up a few times. This sequence joins TRBV7-3 and TRBJ1-6; D is undetermined. The germline V and J ends were trimmed by 2 bases and 5 bases, with 10 bases remaining between them. The CDR3 contains 15 residues. The germline V gene has CDR1 SGHTA and CDR2 FQGTGA. CDR3 protein: CASSLSAVNNSPLHF. CDR3 in DNA: TGTGCCAGCAGCTTATCGGCGGTTAATAATTCACCCCTCCACTTT.

This clonotype was counted between two and nine times. The chain uses TRBV4-1 and TRBJ1-4, with D unresolved. The V gene's germline CDR1 is MGHRA and CDR2 YSYEKL. Trimming removed 2 bases at V and 3 bases at J, with 13 bases between. This CDR3 region has 16 residues. The CDR3 DNA follows: TGCGCCAGCAGCCAACATAGGAGCGAGGCTAATGAAAAACTGTTTTTT. Protein product: CASSQHRSEANEKLFF.

This rearrangement joins TRBV2 to TRBJ2-5, with 16 bases fitting TRBD2. Looked up from germline, CDR1 is SNHLY and CDR2 is FYNNEI. The V and J ends lost 8 bases and 6 bases, in that order; junction bases with no gene match: 15. This CDR3 is built from 18 residues. CDR3 amino acids: CASGPGLAGGPIIQTQYF. The CDR3 nucleotides read TGTGCCAGCGGCCCGGGACTAGCGGGGGGGCCTATCATCCAGACCCAGTACTTC.

V is TRBV13 and J is TRBJ2-3; 8 nucleotides line up with TRBD2. CDR3 length: 15 amino acids. Per germline, CDR1 PRHDT and CDR2 FYEKMQ (reference sequence). The J segment lost 2 bases and the V segment lost 5 bases, leaving 6 bases of the junction unmatched. Here the CDR3 DNA reads TGTGCCAGCAGCGCTCGCGGGGGGTCCACAGATACGCAGTATTTT. It translates to CASSARGGSTDTQYF.

The chain links TRBV2 to TRBJ1-6, with D perhaps matching TRBD1 (5 bases). Trimming took off 7 bases at V and 7 bases at J, with 20 bases between the two ends. Germline V gene data show CDR1 as SNHLY and CDR2 as FYNNEI. This CDR3 spans 16 amino acids. As DNA, the CDR3 is TGTGCCAGCACCCTAGCGGGGGGTTCAAGCAATTCACCCCTCCACTTT. Its protein is CASTLAGGSSNSPLHF.

The gene calls are TRBV30 and TRBJ2-2; 11 bases are a match to TRBD1. With V trimmed by 8 bases and J by 4 bases, 12 bases remained unmatched. CDR3 length equals 16 residues. CDR1 is GTSNPN and CDR2 is SVGIG in the germline V gene (reference sequence). CDR3 DNA sequence: TGTGCCAGCAGAATTCGGGGGACAGGGGGCACCGGGGAGCTGTTTTTT. Protein product: CASRIRGTGGTGELFF. Complete variable domain (other parts from reference TRBV30 and TRBJ2-2): SQTIHQWPATLVQPVGSPLSLECTVEGTSNPNLYWYRQAAGRGLQLLFYSVGIGQISSEVPQNLSASRPQDRQFILSSKKLLLSDSGFYLCASRIRGTGGTGELFFGEGSRLTVL.

J is TRBJ2-7 and V is TRBV28; D is ambiguous. The CDR3 sequence is 15 residues long. Germline V gene lookup returns CDR1 MDHEN and CDR2 SYDVKM. V was cut by 3 bases and J by 0 bases, with 12 bases left in between. This CDR3 reads CASSLPSQSSYEQYF. CDR3 sequence (DNA): TGTGCCAGCAGTTTGCCCTCGCAGAGCTCCTACGAGCAGTACTTC.

The chain uses TRBV11-2 and TRBJ1-5; TRBD1 matches at 9 bases. This CDR3 is 17 amino acids long. V lost 3 bases and J lost 6; bases outside the gene matches: 12. In germline, CDR1 is SGHAT, CDR2 FQNNGV. CDR3 amino acids: CASSLRSPGTGTQPQHF. The CDR3 DNA reads as TGTGCCAGCAGCTTGCGCAGTCCCGGGACAGGGACTCAGCCCCAGCATTTT.

This chain uses TRBV12-3 or TRBV12-4 with TRBJ2-1; perhaps D is TRBD1 or TRBD2 (6 bases each). The CDR3 totals 16 residues. The V end was cut by 3 bases, the J end by 0 bases, with 12 bases between. The CDR3, as DNA: TGTGCCAGCAGTTTTGGGGGGCCGAGCTCCTACAATGAGCAGTTCTTC. Its translation: CASSFGGPSSYNEQFF.

The CDR3 loop reads CAWSVSGNEQFF. CDR3 nucleotides: TGTGCCTGGAGTGTAAGCGGAAATGAGCAGTTCTTC. The genes are TRBV30 and TRBJ2-1; possibly TRBD2 for D (5 bases). Germline loops: CDR1 GTSNPN, CDR2 SVGIG (reference sequence). The V end lost 0 bases, the J end lost 7 bases, and 7 bases lay between the germline ends. The CDR3 runs to 12 residues.